The clone carrying this T cell receptor beta chain was recorded many times. What it binds is unknown. As the template, RNA transcripts were used to amplify TCR beta CDR3 regions. Second-round multiplex PCR followed a first-round RT-PCR using HTBI primers. Using its own MiXCR run on the multiplex PCR reads, TCRdb lists one record per CDR3 protein. The data contain almost 750,000 distinct CDR3 sequences, roughly 40% of them singletons. The source of the sample is a study of Graves' ophthalmopathy and Graves' hyperthyroidism. There are 14 residues in the CDR3. Germline CDR1 SGHTA, CDR2 FQGTGA. Trimming left V 5 bases short and J 1 base short, with 8 bases between. Overall study findings and caveats: Detected in blood as well were most expanded thyroid clonotypes with frequency above 0.001. A model built from 13 signatures distinguished ophthalmopathy from stable hyperthyroidism with approximately 88% sensitivity and about 80% specificity.

No donor had other autoimmune disease, uncontrolled infection, pregnancy or lactation. Diagnosis relied on clinical symptoms, serum thyroxine, TRAb, thyroid ultrasound and orbital computed tomography. Sample: peripheral blood. The source is an adult man with Graves' ophthalmopathy. V gene TRBV7-3 combines with J gene TRBJ2-2; maybe TRBD1 (6 bases). The CDR3 is CASSKQGNTGELFF. In DNA, the CDR3 is TGTGCCAGCAGCAAACAGGGGAACACCGGGGAGCTGTTTTTT.